This T cell receptor beta chain was found in a study of beta chain features in type 1 diabetes. The trim removed 4 bases at V and 7 bases at J, leaving 10 bases unmatched. CDR3 length: 14 residues. CDR1 is SGHRS, CDR2 YFSETQ, per germline. The whole isolated RNA underwent reverse transcription, so sequencing captured expressed TCRB transcripts. The assay was immunoSEQ multiplex PCR, and TCRdb's table has in-frame clones only and misses some. The table includes over 350,000 clones, roughly 15% detected once. Sequencing was carried out using naive CD4+ T cells from blood. This chain uses TRBV5-1 with TRBJ1-2, with 7 bases that match TRBD1. The receptor's source is a woman between 18 and 29 years old in good health. The CDR3 loop reads CASSLGGGSGGYTF. The CDR3 nucleotides read TGCGCCAGCAGCCTAGGGGGCGGATCCGGTGGCTACACCTTC.